Listed below are T cell receptor beta chains from one sample, sequenced in a study of radiation and T cells in renal cell carcinoma. Method: immunoSEQ multiplex PCR; TCRdb's copy keeps in-frame clones and lacks some. The sample shows some 75,000 clones, around 80% of them seen only once. Here the sequenced sample was blood, taken from a patient whose treatment included radiotherapy and nephrectomy. These receptors originate from a man aged 60 to 75 with renal cell carcinoma. The CDR3 runs from the conserved cysteine through the conserved F or W. A D gene is named only where the DNA matches it firmly. Clone size, where shown, is once, few, many, or a class for clones that have expanded.

v_call	j_call	clone_size	d_call	cdr3_nt	cdr3_aa
TRBV9	TRBJ2-2	-	-	TGTGCCAGCAGCGTAGGGGGTGGCACCGGGGAGCTGTTTTTT	CASSVGGGTGELFF
TRBV5-6	TRBJ1-2	-	-	TGTGCCAGCAGCTTAGGCTATGGCTACACCTTC	CASSLGYGYTF
TRBV5-1	TRBJ2-7	-	-	TGCGCCAGCAGCTTGGGCAGGGCGGCCTACGAGCAGTACTTC	CASSLGRAAYEQYF
TRBV9	TRBJ2-3	-	-	TGTGCCAGCAGCGTAGAGGTTATCACAGATACGCAGTATTTT	CASSVEVITDTQYF
TRBV13	TRBJ2-7	-	TRBD2	TGTGCCAGCAGCTTAGGTAGCGGGAGGGTAAGAGAGCAGTACTTC	CASSLGSGRVREQYF
TRBV29-1	TRBJ2-7	once	-	TGCAGCGTCGCGGGGAACTACGAGCAGTACTTC	CSVAGNYEQYF
TRBV11-3	TRBJ2-7	once	TRBD1	TGTGCCAGCAGCCGGGACAGCCACACCTACGAGCAGTACTTC	CASSRDSHTYEQYF
TRBV5-4	TRBJ1-2	-	-	TGTGCCAGCAGCTTGGGGACAGAGACCTTTGGCTACACCTTC	CASSLGTETFGYTF
TRBV19	TRBJ2-1	few	TRBD1	TGTGCCAGTAGCGGGACAGACGCCGGACAGGGTGAGCAGTTCTTC	CASSGTDAGQGEQFF
TRBV29-1	TRBJ2-7	-	TRBD2	TGCAGCGTACTAACGGGACTAGCGGGAGGAGGCGAGCAGTACTTC	CSVLTGLAGGGEQYF
TRBV9	TRBJ1-1	-	-	TGTGCCAGCAGCGTCCAACAGGGAAGGTCCCCCACTGAAGCTTTCTTT	CASSVQQGRSPTEAFF
TRBV6-5	TRBJ2-1	-	TRBD2	TGTGCCAGCACCCAGGGCGCTAGCGGGGGGCCACAGTTCTTC	CASTQGASGGPQFF
TRBV11-2	TRBJ2-5	few	TRBD2	TGTGCCAGCAGCTTATCGACTAGCGGGACAGAGACCCAGTACTTC	CASSLSTSGTETQYF
TRBV5-1	TRBJ1-1	-	-	TGCGCCAGCAGCAATAGATCCCCCGCAGGGACGCTTGTGAACACTGAAGCTTTCTTT	CASSNRSPAGTLVNTEAFF
TRBV5-1	TRBJ1-4	-	-	TGCGCCAGCAGCTTCTACACAGGGTTGGGGGAAAAACTGTTTTTT	CASSFYTGLGEKLFF
TRBV5-1	TRBJ2-2	-	-	TGCGCCAGCAGCTTGGGTGAACTGAACACCGGGGAGCTGTTTTTT	CASSLGELNTGELFF
TRBV27	TRBJ2-3	-	-	TGTGCCAGCACGGCGAACACAGATACGCAGTATTTT	CASTANTDTQYF
TRBV6-4	TRBJ2-3	-	TRBD2	TGTGCCAGCGGCCCGTGTTTGTTCAGCGGGGCTAGCACAGATACGCAGTATTTT	CASGPCLFSGASTDTQYF
TRBV27	TRBJ2-7	-	-	TGTGCCAGCAGCCCAGGGACAAAGGGGTGGGACTACGAGCAGTACTTC	CASSPGTKGWDYEQYF
TRBV5-1	TRBJ2-7	-	-	TGCGCCAGCAGCTTTCAGGGTTACGAGCAGTACTTC	CASSFQGYEQYF
TRBV5-1	TRBJ1-2	-	-	TGCGCCAGCAGCTTGGCCGCGACAGGAACCATAGATGGCTACACCTTC	CASSLAATGTIDGYTF
TRBV6-1	TRBJ1-1	-	-	TGTGCCAGCAGTGACCTTGGGTGGAGGTCAGCCACTGAAGCTTTCTTT	CASSDLGWRSATEAFF
TRBV2	TRBJ2-2	-	TRBD1	TGTGCCAGCAGTAGGACAGGGGCCACCGGGGAGCTGTTTTTT	CASSRTGATGELFF
TRBV4-3	TRBJ1-1	-	-	TGCGCCAGCAGCCTAGGACGGTCTGAAGCTTTCTTT	CASSLGRSEAFF
TRBV11-2	TRBJ1-2	-	TRBD1	TGTGCCAGCAGCTGGGGACAGGGTATAGGCTACACCTTC	CASSWGQGIGYTF
TRBV5-1	TRBJ1-6	-	TRBD1	TGCGCCAGCAGCTTCTCATTTATGGGACAGTATAATTCACCCCTCCACTTT	CASSFSFMGQYNSPLHF
TRBV28	TRBJ1-4	-	-	TGTGCCAGCACCCAGGGTAATGAAAAACTGTTTTTT	CASTQGNEKLFF
TRBV28	TRBJ2-7	-	TRBD2	TGTGCCAGCAGTTTATATGGGCGGTGGGGCGGGAGCTCCTACGAGCAGTACTTC	CASSLYGRWGGSSYEQYF
TRBV7-9	TRBJ1-4	-	-	TGTGCCAGCGGTAGTGGGCAGAATAATGAAAAACTGTTTTTT	CASGSGQNNEKLFF
TRBV6-1	TRBJ1-1	-	-	TGTGCCAGCAGAGAAGGACAGCGAAACACTGAAGCTTTCTTT	CASREGQRNTEAFF
TRBV4-1	TRBJ2-5	-	-	TGCGCCAGCAGCCAAGATGATGGGGGGCCATGGACCCAGTACTTC	CASSQDDGGPWTQYF
TRBV28	TRBJ1-4	-	-	TGTGCCAGCGAACACCAGGGATCGGAGGGTGAAAAACTGTTTTTT	CASEHQGSEGEKLFF
TRBV2	TRBJ1-5	-	-	TGTGCCAGCAGTGATACGAGAGGCAATCAGCCCCAGCATTTT	CASSDTRGNQPQHF
TRBV27	TRBJ1-2	-	-	TGTGCCAGCAGTTTATCCCGGTCTCGGGGAAGCTATGGCTACACCTTC	CASSLSRSRGSYGYTF
TRBV29-1	TRBJ2-5	-	-	TGCAGCGTTGAGTACCAGGGTAGGGAGACCCAGTACTTC	CSVEYQGRETQYF
TRBV18	TRBJ2-7	-	TRBD2	TGTGCCAGCTCACCCGGGGGGAGTGGCGAGCAGTACTTC	CASSPGGSGEQYF
TRBV7-9	TRBJ2-3	-	TRBD2	TGTGCCAGCAGCACCAGCGGGAGAGCGGCAGATACGCAGTATTTT	CASSTSGRAADTQYF
TRBV7-2	TRBJ2-5	-	TRBD2	TGTGCCAGCAGCCGGCGGACTAGCGGGGGAAAAGAGACCCAGTACTTC	CASSRRTSGGKETQYF
TRBV19	TRBJ2-1	-	-	TGTGCCAGTAGTATGGGCTCTAACAATGAGCAGTTCTTC	CASSMGSNNEQFF
TRBV5-4	TRBJ2-3	-	-	TGTGCCAGCAGCTTGGGTAGCACAGATACGCAGTATTTT	CASSLGSTDTQYF
TRBV11-3	TRBJ1-1	-	-	TGTGCCAGCAGCCTAAGGGGGGGGAACACTGAAGCTTTCTTT	CASSLRGGNTEAFF
TRBV28	TRBJ1-4	-	TRBD1	TGTGCCAGCAACTATTTGGGACAGGGGGCCGGAAAACTGTTTTTT	CASNYLGQGAGKLFF
TRBV19	TRBJ1-3	-	TRBD1	TGTGCCAGTACCCCCGGGACAGGGGCTCCCTCTGGAAACACCATATATTTT	CASTPGTGAPSGNTIYF
TRBV7-7	TRBJ1-2	-	-	TGTGCCATCGAGCCCTGGGGGGGTGGCTACACCTTC	CAIEPWGGGYTF